The T cell receptor beta chain under discussion was sequenced for a study of cytomegalovirus exposure and HLA in healthy donors. Looking at the study overall: In an earlier analysis, 95 million to 140 million unique TCR beta sequences were found from 150 million to 200 million T cells.

Study findings and constraints: Evidence from a later analysis indicated that most CMV-associated TCR beta chains looked HLA-restricted. A later analysis reportedly identified an Asian-associated ancestry cluster as carrying fewer N-insertions than the approximately 620-donor mean. More clonal expansion characterized HLA-associated TCR beta chains than equally common others in a later analysis.

PCR amplification relied on 60 Vbeta primers (plus 13 Jbeta primers). Method: immunoSEQ multiplex PCR; TCRdb's copy keeps in-frame clones and lacks some. This sample has 220,000 or so clones, with roughly 80% found just once. A word on this clone: Antigen unknown.

CDR1 and CDR2 (germline): PRHDT, FYEKMQ (reference sequence). V gave up 5 bases and J gave up 4 bases, with 20 bases separating them. The CDR3 loop spans 16 amino acids. This rearrangement joins TRBV13 to TRBJ2-5; the D gene is possibly TRBD2 (6 bases). The sequencing sample was made of PBMCs. The source is a male donor in good health and CMV-seronegative. The CDR3 spells CASSPPWGESGETQYF. CDR3 DNA sequence: TGTGCCAGCAGCCCCCCGTGGGGGGAGTCGGGAGAGACCCAGTACTTC.